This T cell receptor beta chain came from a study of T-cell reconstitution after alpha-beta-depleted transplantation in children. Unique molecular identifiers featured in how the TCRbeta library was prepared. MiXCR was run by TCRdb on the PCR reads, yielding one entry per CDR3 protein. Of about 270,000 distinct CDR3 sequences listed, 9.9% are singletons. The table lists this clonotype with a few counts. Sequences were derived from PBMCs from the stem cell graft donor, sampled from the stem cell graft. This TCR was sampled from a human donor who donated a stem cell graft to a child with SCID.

The CDR3 here is CASSVQGSGNTIYF. The CDR3 DNA is TGTGCCAGCAGCGTACAGGGCTCTGGAAACACCATATATTTT. The chain recombines TRBV9 with TRBJ1-3, with a tentative D call TRBD1 (5 bases). This CDR3 has 14 amino acids. V gave up 1 base and J gave up 0 bases, with 5 bases separating them. The germline V gene encodes CDR1 SGDLS and CDR2 YYNGEE.